These 11 T cell receptor beta chains came from one sample sequenced in a study of blood T cell repertoires in COVID-19 (dated by TCRdb to 2018 to 2021). The library was built by means of the immunoSEQ multiplex PCR assay. In its TCRdb copy, this immuneACCESS table keeps in-frame sequences only and misses some clones. Where compared with another copy, unresolved V genes explain less than half of these, and the others have no known cause. The sample contains around 310,000 clones, roughly 90% of them found a single time. More than 3% of the sample goes to the ten largest clones. Sequencing was done on a sample of peripheral blood. These TCRs come from a woman aged 45 to 65 with active or convalescent COVID-19.

This clone was seen more than once but under ten times. Different DNA sequences within this sample yield the same CDR3. V gene TRBV18 combines with J gene TRBJ1-1; 7 bases fit TRBD1. Germline trimming cut 3 bases from V and 1 base from J; bases unmatched to any gene: 2. Germline V gives CDR1 KGHSH, CDR2 LQKENI. The CDR3 loop spans 14 amino acids. CDR3 in amino acids: CASSPRTGNTEAFF. The CDR3 DNA reads as TGTGCCAGCTCACCCCGGACAGGGAACACTGAAGCTTTCTTT.

The genes are TRBV10-3 and TRBJ1-1; D is ambiguous. Germline assignment: CDR1 ENHRY and CDR2 SYGVKD. V lost 0 bases and J 1 base, leaving 9 bases between the germline ends. CDR3 length: 15 residues. The CDR3 reads CAISESSRENTEAFF. The CDR3 coding sequence is TGTGCCATCAGTGAGTCGAGTCGGGAGAACACTGAAGCTTTCTTT.

The chain combines TRBV6-1 with TRBJ1-5, with TRBD1 identical over 7 bases. The CDR3 consists of 16 residues. J lost 6 bases, V lost 3 bases, and 11 bases had no gene match. Germline V gene data show CDR1 as MNHNS and CDR2 as SASEGT. CDR3 bases: TGTGCCAGCAGTGACCACTCAGGGGGTAAGGGTCAGCCCCAGCATTTT. This encodes CASSDHSGGKGQPQHF.

The chain employs TRBV12-3 or TRBV12-4 and TRBJ1-1; 7 bases map to TRBD1. The CDR3 is made up of 12 amino acids. Trimming cost V 6 bases and J 6 bases; bases outside gene matches: 4. The CDR3, as DNA: TGTGCCAGCAGCTTGGACAGGTCTGAAGCTTTCTTT. Protein sequence: CASSLDRSEAFF.

This clone was seen a single time. The V call is TRBV30, the J call TRBJ2-7; D not certain. The germline V and J ends were trimmed by 3 bases and 0 bases, with 15 bases remaining between them. The CDR3 is 15 amino acids. Germline V gives CDR1 GTSNPN, CDR2 SVGIG (reference sequence). This chain's CDR3 is CAWRRYAPNSYEQYF. The CDR3 DNA follows: TGTGCCTGGAGGAGGTACGCTCCCAACTCCTACGAGCAGTACTTC.

The chain combines TRBV30 with TRBJ1-1, with 9 bases matching TRBD1. V lost 1 base and J lost 2; bases outside the gene matches: 8. CDR3 length: 16 residues. CDR1 GTSNPN and CDR2 SVGIG come from the germline V gene (reference sequence). The CDR3 coding sequence is TGTGCCTGGAGTGGCGGGACAGGGAGAAAAAACACTGAAGCTTTCTTT. Its protein is CAWSGGTGRKNTEAFF.

The chain links TRBV28 to TRBJ2-3, with 8 bases identical to TRBD1. CDR1 and CDR2 (germline): MDHEN, SYDVKM. V dropped 5 bases and J dropped 2; count of bases not matched to a gene: 6. CDR3 length: 15 amino acids. This CDR3 reads CASSTRQGYTDTQYF. CDR3 DNA: TGTGCCAGCAGTACCCGACAGGGGTACACAGATACGCAGTATTTT.

This chain joins TRBV5-1 and TRBJ1-4, with 7 bases fitting TRBD1. This CDR3 has 14 amino acids. From germline, CDR1 is SGHRS and CDR2 YFSETQ. Germline trimming cut 8 bases from V and 4 bases from J; bases unmatched to any gene: 8. CDR3 in amino acids: CASRQGTVNEKLFF. The DNA of the CDR3 is TGCGCCAGTCGACAGGGTACTGTTAATGAAAAACTGTTTTTT.

V is TRBV6-1 and J is TRBJ2-1, with D tentatively TRBD1 (7 bases). Trimming removed 3 bases at V and 4 bases at J, with 16 bases between. Germline CDR1 MNHNS, CDR2 SASEGT. The CDR3 has 16 residues. CDR3 DNA sequence: TGTGCCAGCAGTGATCTCAGGGGGGCCAATTACAATGAGCAGTTCTTC. Residues: CASSDLRGANYNEQFF.

The chain uses TRBV2 and TRBJ2-2, with D perhaps TRBD1 (5 bases). This CDR3 has 15 amino acids. The germline V gene encodes CDR1 SNHLY and CDR2 FYNNEI. Trimming pared 1 base from V and 7 bases from J, leaving 13 bases between. The CDR3 is CASSEGLRGIGELFF. For the CDR3, the DNA is TGTGCCAGCAGTGAAGGTCTTAGGGGTATCGGGGAGCTGTTTTTT.

The J gene is TRBJ1-1, the V gene TRBV25-1; 9 bases match TRBD1. V trimming: 3 bases; J trimming: 0 bases; junction bases outside the gene matches: 8. This CDR3 contains 17 residues. Germline assignment: CDR1 MGHDK and CDR2 SYGVNS. CDR3 DNA sequence: TGTGCCAGCAGTGATAGGAACAGGGGGCGGATGAACACTGAAGCTTTCTTT. It translates to CASSDRNRGRMNTEAFF.